Following are 32 T cell receptor beta chains from one sample sequenced in a study of shared clonotypes between healthy human individuals (dated by TCRdb to about 2020). The protocol used for the library was the immunoSEQ multiplex PCR assay. TCRdb provides this immuneACCESS table in a form limited to in-frame rearrangements. Some clones are lacking; in checked studies, under half of them reflect an unresolved V gene, and why the rest are absent is not known. The sample table lists roughly 2.4 million clones, 95% of them with a count of one. Approximately 0.13% of the sample comes from the top ten. The sequencing input was naive CD4+ T cells sorted from blood. In the paper's terms, the cell subset or site label means: CD45RA+ positively selected. The receptor source for this set is a man aged 18 to 35 in good health.

J is TRBJ2-7 and V is TRBV10-1; 7 nucleotides agree with TRBD1. The germline gives CDR1 WNHNN, CDR2 SYGVQD (reference sequence). The CDR3 has 13 amino acids. V gave up 5 bases and J gave up 6 bases; unmatched junction bases: 7. In nucleotides, the CDR3 is TGCGCCAGCAGTTACAGGGGAATGGGCGAGCAGTACTTC. Its protein is CASSYRGMGEQYF.

CDR3 sequence reads: CASSYSTGQDNSPLHF. The DNA for the CDR3 is TGTGCCAGCAGTTATTCGACAGGACAGGATAATTCACCCCTCCACTTT. The rearrangement uses TRBV6-9 and TRBJ1-6, with TRBD1 matching over 7 bases. The CDR3 extends over 16 amino acids. V shed 0 bases, J shed 5 bases, and the junction held 4 bases outside the gene matches. From germline, CDR1 is MNHGY and CDR2 SVAAGI.

The chain couples TRBV7-8 to TRBJ2-7; TRBD1 matches at 7 bases. This CDR3 comprises 18 residues. J was trimmed by 3 bases and V by 0 bases; bases with no gene match: 14. The germline CDR1 and CDR2 sequences are SGHVS and FQNEAQ. CDR3 sequence reads: CASSLAIIPWGTDYEQYF. Here the CDR3 DNA reads TGTGCCAGCAGCTTAGCGATAATTCCGTGGGGGACAGACTACGAGCAGTACTTC.

J is TRBJ1-5 and V is TRBV2; weak D call: TRBD1 (5 bases). V was shortened by 7 bases and J by 4 bases, with 14 bases between the two germline ends. Germline V lookup: CDR1 SNHLY, CDR2 FYNNEI. This CDR3 comprises 14 residues. The CDR3 sequence is CASNGHLENQPQHF. CDR3 nucleotide sequence: TGTGCCAGCAATGGACACCTGGAGAATCAGCCCCAGCATTTT.

The genes are TRBV7-9 and TRBJ2-1; TRBD2 matches 12 bases. The V and J ends lost 1 base and 10 bases, in that order; junction bases with no gene match: 8. The CDR3 is 16 amino acids. In germline, CDR1 is SEHNR, CDR2 FQNEAQ (reference sequence). CDR3 amino acids: CASSLVVTSGSWEQFF. The CDR3 DNA sequence: TGTGCCAGCAGCTTAGTCGTGACTAGCGGGAGTTGGGAGCAGTTCTTC. The full variable domain, its missing parts supplied by reference TRBV7-9 and TRBJ2-1, is DTGVSQNPRHKITKRGQNVTFRCDPISEHNRLYWYRQTLGQGPEFLTYFQNEAQLEKSRLLSDRFSAERPKGSFSTLEIQRTEQGDSAMYLCASSLVVTSGSWEQFFGPGTRLTVL.

The J gene is TRBJ1-6, the V gene TRBV5-1; D unclear. With 4 bases removed from V and 5 bases from J, the gap between germline ends came to 13 bases. Germline CDR1 and CDR2: SGHRS and YFSETQ. The CDR3 loop spans 15 amino acids. The CDR3 sequence is CASSVGSRDNSPLHF. The CDR3 region has the DNA TGCGCCAGCAGCGTTGGATCTCGGGATAATTCACCCCTCCACTTT.

This rearrangement joins TRBV7-8 to TRBJ2-1; 9 positions match TRBD2. CDR1 and CDR2 from the germline V gene are SGHVS and FQNEAQ. V dropped 5 bases and J dropped 5; count of bases not matched to a gene: 13. There are 17 residues in the CDR3. CDR3 residues: CASSPGTSFRGNNEQFF. The CDR3 bases are TGTGCCAGCAGCCCCGGGACTAGCTTCAGGGGGAACAATGAGCAGTTCTTC.

The chain recombines TRBV9 with TRBJ1-1, with D hard to call. The CDR3 consists of 15 residues. Germline loops: CDR1 SGDLS, CDR2 YYNGEE. V was trimmed by 3 bases and J by 2 bases, leaving 14 bases between them. The CDR3 DNA reads TGTGCCAGCAGCGCCACCCCGGGAGTAAACACTGAAGCTTTCTTT. Translating gives CASSATPGVNTEAFF. Full variable domain (outside the CDR3, taken from reference TRBV9 and TRBJ1-1): DSGVTQTPKHLITATGQRVTLRCSPRSGDLSVYWYQQSLDQGLQFLIQYYNGEERAKGNILERFSAQQFPDLHSELNLSSLELGDSALYFCASSATPGVNTEAFFGQGTRLTVV.

In the case of this clone: Other DNA sequences from this sample encode an identical CDR3 as well. The chain has TRBV28 and TRBJ2-7; D remains ambiguous. The V end lost 4 bases, the J end lost 2 bases, and 9 bases lay between the germline ends. CDR3 size: 13 residues. Germline V gene data show CDR1 as MDHEN and CDR2 as SYDVKM. The CDR3 spells CASSSPRTYEQYF. The CDR3, as DNA: TGTGCCAGCAGTTCCCCCCGGACCTACGAGCAGTACTTC.

This chain connects TRBV12-5 to TRBJ2-1, with D possibly TRBD1 on 6 matching bases. V shed 4 bases and J shed 5 bases, with 9 bases lying between them. The CDR3 has 13 residues. Germline lookup yields CDR1 LGHNT and CDR2 FRNRAP. In DNA form, the CDR3 reads TGTGCTAGTGGTTCCTACAGGGACAATGAGCAGTTCTTC. Protein: CASGSYRDNEQFF.

The chain employs TRBV7-9 and TRBJ2-1, with D unresolved. Trimming cost V 1 base and J 0 bases, with 7 bases left between them. CDR1 is SEHNR and CDR2 is FQNEAQ in the germline V gene (reference sequence). The CDR3 spans 15 residues. CDR3 protein: CASSLEASSYNEQFF. For the CDR3, the DNA is TGTGCCAGCAGCTTAGAAGCGAGCTCCTACAATGAGCAGTTCTTC. Full variable domain (rest looked up from reference TRBV7-9 and TRBJ2-1): DTGVSQNPRHKITKRGQNVTFRCDPISEHNRLYWYRQTLGQGPEFLTYFQNEAQLEKSRLLSDRFSAERPKGSFSTLEIQRTEQGDSAMYLCASSLEASSYNEQFFGPGTRLTVL.

The chain recombines TRBV30 with TRBJ2-3, with 8 bases aligning to TRBD1. CDR1 and CDR2 from the germline V gene are GTSNPN and SVGIG (reference sequence). The CDR3 has 14 amino acids. After removal of 2 bases from V and 8 bases from J, the junction contained 9 bases not matched to a gene. Here the CDR3 DNA reads TGTGCCTGGAGTCATAGGACAGGGCGGGGTACGCAGTATTTT. Its translation: CAWSHRTGRGTQYF.

The chain links TRBV7-9 to TRBJ2-7, with D possibly called TRBD1 or TRBD2 (6 bases each). Germline lookup yields CDR1 SEHNR and CDR2 FQNEAQ (reference sequence). Deletions cut 9 bases from V and 4 bases from J, with 16 bases between. The CDR3 is 13 residues long. The chain's CDR3 is CASRTGAGYEQYF. The CDR3 DNA reads as TGTGCCAGTCGAACGGGGGCAGGGTACGAGCAGTACTTC.

The chain joins TRBV9 to TRBJ1-2; D unresolved. V lost 0 bases and J 4 bases, leaving 7 bases between the germline ends. This CDR3 comprises 13 residues. CDR1 and CDR2 (germline): SGDLS, YYNGEE. The chain's CDR3 is CASSVDHLYGYTF. CDR3 nucleotides: TGTGCCAGCAGCGTAGATCACCTCTATGGCTACACCTTC.

The chain has TRBV18 and TRBJ2-7; 7 bases fit TRBD2. CDR1 is KGHSH and CDR2 is LQKENI in the germline V gene. This CDR3 is 13 amino acids long. The junction had 8 bases not matched to a gene; V was cut back by 5 bases and J by 7 bases. The CDR3 reads CASSSGTTREQYF. CDR3 sequence (DNA): TGTGCCAGCTCATCCGGGACTACTAGGGAGCAGTACTTC.

The chain joins TRBV5-6 to TRBJ2-5; 7 nucleotides match TRBD1. The J segment lost 4 bases and the V segment lost 4 bases, leaving 7 bases of the junction unmatched. Germline-derived CDR1 and CDR2 are SGHDT and YYEEEE. The CDR3 runs 14 residues. In nucleotides, the CDR3 is TGTGCCAGCAGCATCCGGGACAGTCTAGAGACCCAGTACTTC. It yields the protein CASSIRDSLETQYF.

J is TRBJ2-2 and V is TRBV19; TRBD1 is a possible D gene (7 bases). Per germline, CDR1 LNHDA and CDR2 SQIVND (reference sequence). Trimming took 3 bases from V and 0 from J, leaving 14 bases between them. This CDR3 region has 17 residues. In nucleotides, the CDR3 is TGTGCCAGTAGTATTTTCAGGGGGGCCTCGAACACCGGGGAGCTGTTTTTT. Translating it yields CASSIFRGASNTGELFF.

The CDR3 nucleotides are TGTGCCATTACCCGGGTCCCCGAAGAAAAACTGTTTTTT. Encoded protein: CAITRVPEEKLFF. The gene calls are TRBV10-3 and TRBJ1-4; no definite D call. Germline V gene sequence: CDR1 ENHRY, CDR2 SYGVKD. Trimming pared 9 bases from V and 8 bases from J, leaving 16 bases between. There are 13 residues in the CDR3.

The chain employs TRBV19 and TRBJ2-3; no clear D. From germline, CDR1 is LNHDA and CDR2 SQIVND (reference sequence). The CDR3 length is 12 residues. Trimming removed 7 bases from V and 2 bases from J, with 7 bases in between. The CDR3 DNA reads as TGTGCCAGTACGGCTTCCACAGATACGCAGTATTTT. It is translated as CASTASTDTQYF.

This rearrangement joins TRBV6-5 to TRBJ2-1; D unclear. V was shortened by 5 bases and J by 5 bases, with 16 bases between the two germline ends. This CDR3 is 15 amino acids long. From germline, CDR1 is MNHEY and CDR2 SVGAGI. CDR3 amino acids: CASSLTPRSHNEQFF. In nucleotides, the CDR3 is TGTGCCAGCAGTCTTACCCCCCGGTCACACAATGAGCAGTTCTTC.

The chain's CDR3 is CASSLFVTNYGYTF. Written as DNA, the CDR3 is TGTGCCAGCAGCTTGTTTGTGACCAACTATGGCTACACCTTC. The rearrangement joins TRBV5-4 to TRBJ1-2; D not resolved. The CDR3 has 14 amino acids. Looked up from germline, CDR1 is SGHNT and CDR2 is YYREEE (reference sequence). The V and J ends lost 1 base and 2 bases respectively, with 9 bases between them.

The chain couples TRBV4-1 to TRBJ2-3; D may be TRBD1 (6 bases). Germline V lookup: CDR1 MGHRA, CDR2 YSYEKL. There are 16 residues in the CDR3. Trimming stripped 4 bases from V and 2 bases from J, with 16 bases between. CDR3 DNA sequence: TGCGCCAGCAGCCCTCAGGGGCTTCTCAACACAGATACGCAGTATTTT. Protein sequence: CASSPQGLLNTDTQYF.

This chain uses TRBV6-5 with TRBJ1-3; D call uncertain. The CDR3 contains 13 residues. Germline loops: CDR1 MNHEY, CDR2 SVGAGI. The V end lost 7 bases, the J end lost 1 base, and 8 bases lay between the germline ends. CDR3 amino acids: CASTSGSGNTIYF. The CDR3 bases are TGTGCCAGCACCTCGGGATCTGGAAACACCATATATTTT.

The chain has TRBV5-3 and TRBJ2-7; D gene uncertain. TRBV5-3 is an open reading frame whose function is uncertain. Between the trimmed V and J ends, which lost 1 base and 6 bases, there was a span of 26 bases. The length of the CDR3 is 18 residues. Written as DNA, the CDR3 is TGTGCCAGAAGCTTGTATTTCTCCCCTAAAAGCCCTTCGGGCGAGCAGTACTTC. It yields the protein CARSLYFSPKSPSGEQYF.

This sequence joins TRBV5-1 and TRBJ1-1, with D tentatively TRBD1 (5 bases). Trimming cost V 4 bases and J 4 bases, with 14 bases left between them. Germline V gives CDR1 SGHRS, CDR2 YFSETQ. The CDR3 length is 14 residues. The CDR3 loop reads CASSPQEGITEAFF. In DNA, the CDR3 is TGCGCCAGCAGCCCGCAGGAGGGGATCACTGAAGCTTTCTTT.

The chain carries TRBV11-2 and TRBJ2-3; TRBD2 aligns across 11 bases. V was pared by 5 bases and J by 3 bases, with 10 bases of the junction left unmatched. The CDR3 runs to 17 residues. The germline V gene encodes CDR1 SGHAT and CDR2 FQNNGV. CDR3 sequence (DNA): TGTGCCAGCAGCGTACTGTTAGCGGGAGGGCCAACAGATACGCAGTATTTT. Amino acids: CASSVLLAGGPTDTQYF.

The chain combines TRBV6-1 with TRBJ1-3; 9 bases are a match to TRBD1. The J segment lost 4 bases and the V segment lost 6 bases, leaving 7 bases of the junction unmatched. The germline V gene has CDR1 MNHNS and CDR2 SASEGT. The CDR3 sequence is 15 residues long. CDR3 bases: TGTGCCAGCAGCCCGGACAGGGGATTCGGAAACACCATATATTTT. Protein product: CASSPDRGFGNTIYF.

The V gene is TRBV7-2, the J gene TRBJ2-7, with D possibly matching TRBD2 (5 bases). Per germline, CDR1 SGHTA and CDR2 FQGNSA. The V and J ends lost 8 bases and 0 bases respectively, with 17 bases between them. The CDR3 runs to 15 residues. CDR3 in amino acids: CASVSLPGSSYEQYF. Here the CDR3 DNA reads TGTGCCAGCGTCTCCTTACCTGGGAGCTCCTACGAGCAGTACTTC.

With regard to this clone: Additional DNA sequences in this sample encode the identical CDR3. CDR3 region: CAWSVRVREKLFF. CDR3 sequence (DNA): TGTGCCTGGAGTGTCCGGGTTCGCGAAAAACTGTTTTTT. The genes are TRBV30 and TRBJ1-4; D is unclear. The CDR3 has 13 residues. V was clipped by 0 bases and J by 8 bases, with 10 bases between them. Per the germline V gene, CDR1 is GTSNPN and CDR2 is SVGIG (reference sequence).

The CDR3 spells CASSPPVGGSEQYF. The CDR3 region has the DNA TGTGCCAGCAGCCCTCCTGTTGGGGGCTCGGAGCAGTACTTC. The chain uses TRBV7-2 and TRBJ2-7; the D gene is possibly TRBD1 (6 bases). Germline CDR1 SGHTA, CDR2 FQGNSA. V was trimmed by 5 bases and J by 7 bases, leaving 18 bases between them. CDR3 length: 14 amino acids.

The rearrangement links TRBV6-5 to TRBJ2-7; D not resolved. With 5 bases removed from V and 4 bases from J, the gap between germline ends came to 9 bases. CDR3 length: 12 residues. The germline V gene has CDR1 MNHEY and CDR2 SVGAGI. CDR3 residues: CASSVPGYEQYF. The CDR3 nucleotides read TGTGCCAGCAGTGTTCCTGGTTACGAGCAGTACTTC.

As regards this clone: Other DNA sequences in this sample translate to the same CDR3. V usage is TRBV11-3 and J usage is TRBJ2-3; tentatively, D is TRBD1 (5 bases). Trimming left V 1 base short and J 0 bases short, with 11 bases between. Germline CDR1 reads SGHNT; CDR2 reads YENEEA. The CDR3 consists of 16 residues. CDR3 coding DNA: TGTGCCAGCAGCTTAGGAACAGGAACTAGCACAGATACGCAGTATTTT. Amino acid sequence: CASSLGTGTSTDTQYF.